This T cell receptor beta chain derives from a study of blood T cell repertoires in COVID-19. The CDR3 length is 14 residues. Germline values: CDR1 SQVTM, CDR2 ANQGSEA. V gave up 1 base and J gave up 3 bases, with 10 bases separating them. The assay was immunoSEQ multiplex PCR, and TCRdb's table has in-frame clones only and misses some. The sample shows about 180,000 clones, approximately 82% of them seen only once. Sequenced sample: PBMCs or T cells enriched from blood (not recorded which). This TCR derives from a man in his fifties or sixties who had recovered from COVID-19. The chain employs TRBV29-1 and TRBJ1-3; D uncertain. CDR3 in DNA: TGCAGCGTTGAAGTTGGAGGGATTGGAAACACCATATATTTT. The encoded protein is CSVEVGGIGNTIYF.